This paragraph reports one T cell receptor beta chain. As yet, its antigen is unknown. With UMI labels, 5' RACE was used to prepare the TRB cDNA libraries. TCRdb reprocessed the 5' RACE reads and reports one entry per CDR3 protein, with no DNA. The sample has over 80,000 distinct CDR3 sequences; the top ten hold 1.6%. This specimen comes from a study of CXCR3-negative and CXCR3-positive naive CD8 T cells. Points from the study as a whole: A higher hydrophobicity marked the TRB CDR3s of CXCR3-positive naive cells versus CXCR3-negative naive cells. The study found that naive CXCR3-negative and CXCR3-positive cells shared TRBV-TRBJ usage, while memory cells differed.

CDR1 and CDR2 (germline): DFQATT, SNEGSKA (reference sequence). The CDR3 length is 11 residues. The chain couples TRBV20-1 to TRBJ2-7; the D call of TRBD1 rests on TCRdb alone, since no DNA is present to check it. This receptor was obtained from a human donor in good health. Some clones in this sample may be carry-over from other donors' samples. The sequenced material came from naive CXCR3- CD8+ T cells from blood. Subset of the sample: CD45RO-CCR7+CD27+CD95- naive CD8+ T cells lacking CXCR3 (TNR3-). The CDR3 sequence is CSATTGYEQYF.